Listed here is a single T cell receptor (beta chain). In the study's own analysis: Amplification of reference gene primers was used by the study to estimate nucleated cell counts. The protocol was immunoSEQ multiplex PCR, while the TCRdb copy is restricted to in-frame clones and leaves out a portion. Clone size and the V and J calls come from that table; the DNA yielded D and trimming. The top ten hold 15% to 19% of the sample, which has under 75,000 clones, around 80% seen once. This sample was included in a study of blood T cell repertoires in COVID-19. Study-level background: T cells, B-cell-depleted T cells, or PBMCs supplied cDNA or gDNA.

The ends lost 3 bases at V and 5 bases at J; junction bases unmatched: 8. The CDR3 sequence is 16 residues long. Germline loops: CDR1 MRHNA, CDR2 SNTAGT. The sequenced sample consisted of peripheral blood. The chain has TRBV6-4 and TRBJ1-2; 11 bases map to TRBD1. The TCR was taken from a man at least 80 years old with acute or convalescent COVID-19. The CDR3 region has the DNA TGTGCCAGCAGTGAGTGGGGGACAGGGGGTCGTTATGGCTACACCTTC. This translates into CASSEWGTGGRYGYTF.